This entry lists 7 T cell receptor beta chains sequenced from one sample in a study of T cells in Graves' hyperthyroidism and ophthalmopathy (dated by TCRdb to the late 2010s). The library was made by multiplex PCR. Sequencing was performed on an Illumina HiSeq 2000. The TCR beta CDR3 regions were amplified from the RNA transcripts. For the first round of RT-PCR on the TCR CDR3, the HTBI primer set was used together with the Qiagen OneStep RT-PCR kit. The raw public data were reprocessed by TCRdb itself: fastp quality trimming at Q25, MiXCR clonotype calling, in-frame beta chains only. Rows merge per CDR3 protein into single entries with the most common DNA and genes. The sample table lists some 350,000 distinct CDR3 sequences, 12% to 15% of them with a count of one. 34% of the sample lies in the top ten. The source material was blood. These receptors came from a woman aged 40 to 50 with Graves' ophthalmopathy.

There are many counts of this clonotype. DNA for the CDR3: TGTGCCAGTAGTATAGCCGTCCAGACCTATGGCTACACCTTC. Amino acids: CASSIAVQTYGYTF. The V and J genes are TRBV19 and TRBJ1-2; D is unclear. The CDR3 totals 14 residues. The V end lost 1 base, the J end lost 4 bases, and 10 bases lay between the germline ends. The germline V gene has CDR1 LNHDA and CDR2 SQIVND (reference sequence). The full variable domain, in which reference TRBV19 and TRBJ1-2 provide the parts outside the CDR3, is DGGITQSPKYLFRKEGQNVTLSCEQNLNHDAMYWYRQDPGQGLRLIYYSQIVNDFQKGDIAEGYSVSREKKESFPLTVTSAQKNPTAFYLCASSIAVQTYGYTFGSGTRLTVV.

This sequence joins TRBV5-1 and TRBJ2-7; D may be TRBD1 or TRBD2 (5 bases each). V lost 4 bases and J 1 base, leaving 15 bases between the germline ends. This CDR3 region has 15 residues. CDR1 and CDR2 (germline): SGHRS, YFSETQ. The CDR3 is CASSKTPGPSYEQYF. The CDR3 coding sequence is TGCGCCAGCAGCAAGACACCGGGACCATCCTACGAGCAGTACTTC.

In DNA, the CDR3 is TGCAGCGCGGGGACTTCTTCCTACGAGCAGTACTTC. Translation gives CSAGTSSYEQYF. This chain links TRBV29-1 with TRBJ2-7; possibly TRBD2 for D (6 bases). Trimming took off 7 bases at V and 1 base at J, with 11 bases between the two ends. Germline V gives CDR1 SQVTM, CDR2 ANQGSEA. CDR3 length: 12 residues.

This clonotype was seen many times. The CDR3 DNA follows: TGTGCCAGCAGTTCCCTCGGGGGAGGAGAGGAGACCCAGTACTTC. It yields the protein CASSSLGGGEETQYF. The V and J genes are TRBV27 and TRBJ2-5; weak D call: TRBD2 (6 bases). V gave up 4 bases and J gave up 5 bases, with 17 bases separating them. The CDR3 has 15 residues. The V gene's germline CDR1 is MNHEY and CDR2 SMNVEV (reference sequence).

This clonotype was seen ten or more times. This CDR3 reads CSARPPRVASVGGETQYF. In nucleotides, the CDR3 is TGCAGTGCTAGACCTCCTCGGGTGGCTAGCGTAGGAGGGGAGACCCAGTACTTC. The chain recombines TRBV20-1 with TRBJ2-5, with a tentative D call TRBD2 (6 bases). This CDR3 is 18 amino acids long. CDR1 is DFQATT and CDR2 is SNEGSKA in the germline V gene (reference sequence). With 2 bases removed from V and 5 bases from J, the gap between germline ends came to 27 bases.

At least ten counts were recorded for this clonotype. This chain joins TRBV12-3 or TRBV12-4 and TRBJ2-1; 10 nucleotides line up with TRBD2. The CDR3 sequence is 14 residues long. V shed 9 bases and J 6 bases; nucleotides not matched to a gene: 8. CDR3: CASSAGGPLNEQFF. The CDR3 DNA is TGTGCCAGTTCAGCGGGAGGGCCTCTCAATGAGCAGTTCTTC.

Ten or more counts support this clonotype. The chain links TRBV25-1 to TRBJ1-1; TRBD1 matches 11 bases. Unmatched junction bases numbered 7, after V lost 10 bases and J lost 6 bases. CDR3 length: 13 amino acids. Per germline, CDR1 MGHDK and CDR2 SYGVNS. This chain's CDR3 is CATHGQGAAEAFF. CDR3 coding DNA: TGTGCCACCCATGGACAGGGGGCAGCTGAAGCTTTCTTT. The variable domain in full, with the rest retrieved from reference TRBV25-1 and TRBJ1-1, is EADIYQTPRYLVIGTGKKITLECSQTMGHDKMYWYQQDPGMELHLIHYSYGVNSTEKGDLSSESTVSRIRTEHFPLTLESARPSHTSQYLCATHGQGAAEAFFGQGTRLTVV.